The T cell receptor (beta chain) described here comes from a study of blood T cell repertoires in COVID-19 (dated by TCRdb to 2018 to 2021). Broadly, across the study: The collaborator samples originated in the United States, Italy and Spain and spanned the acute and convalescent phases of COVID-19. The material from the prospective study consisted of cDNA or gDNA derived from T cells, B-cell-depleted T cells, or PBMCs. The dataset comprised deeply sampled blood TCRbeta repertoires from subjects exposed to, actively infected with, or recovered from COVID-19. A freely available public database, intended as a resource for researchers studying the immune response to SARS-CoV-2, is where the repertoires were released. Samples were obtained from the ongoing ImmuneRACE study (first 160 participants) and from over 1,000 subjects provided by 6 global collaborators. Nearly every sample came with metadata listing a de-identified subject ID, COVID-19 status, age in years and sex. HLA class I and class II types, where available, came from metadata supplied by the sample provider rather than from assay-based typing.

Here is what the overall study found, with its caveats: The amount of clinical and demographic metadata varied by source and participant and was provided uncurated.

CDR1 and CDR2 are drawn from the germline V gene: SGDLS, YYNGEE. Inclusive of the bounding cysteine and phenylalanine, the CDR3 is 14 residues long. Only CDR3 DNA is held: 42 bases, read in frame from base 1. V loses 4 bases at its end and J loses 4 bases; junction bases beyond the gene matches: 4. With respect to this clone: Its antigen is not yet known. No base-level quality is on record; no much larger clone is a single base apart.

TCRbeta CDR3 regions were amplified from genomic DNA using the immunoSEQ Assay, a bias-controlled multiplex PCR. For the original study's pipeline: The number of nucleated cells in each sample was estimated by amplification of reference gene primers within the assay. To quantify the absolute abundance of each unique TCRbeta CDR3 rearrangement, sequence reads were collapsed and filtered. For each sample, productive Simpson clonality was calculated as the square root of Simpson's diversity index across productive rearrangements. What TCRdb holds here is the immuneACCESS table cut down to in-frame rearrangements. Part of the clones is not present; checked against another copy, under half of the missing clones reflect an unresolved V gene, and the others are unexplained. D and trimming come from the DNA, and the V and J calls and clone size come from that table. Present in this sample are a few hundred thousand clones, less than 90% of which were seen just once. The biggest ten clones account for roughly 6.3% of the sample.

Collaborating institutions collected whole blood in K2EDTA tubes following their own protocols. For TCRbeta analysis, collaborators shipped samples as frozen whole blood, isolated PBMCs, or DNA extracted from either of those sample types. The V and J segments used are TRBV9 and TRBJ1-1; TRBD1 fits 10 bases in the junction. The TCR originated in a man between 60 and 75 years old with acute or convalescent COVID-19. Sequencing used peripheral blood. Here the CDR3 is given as CASSPRQGATEAFF. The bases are TGTGCCAGCAGCCCTCGACAGGGGGCCACTGAAGCTTTCTTT. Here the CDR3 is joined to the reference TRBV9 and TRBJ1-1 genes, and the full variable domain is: DSGVTQTPKHLITATGQRVTLRCSPRSGDLSVYWYQQSLDQGLQFLIQYYNGEERAKGNILERFSAQQFPDLHSELNLSSLELGDSALYFCASSPRQGATEAFFGQGTRLTVV.